This T cell receptor beta chain was obtained from a study of T cell changes during pregnancy in multiple sclerosis. Clones were sequenced by immunoSEQ multiplex PCR, and TCRdb holds only the in-frame ones, with some missing. The profile shows approximately 40,000 clones, approximately 96% of them singletons. V gave up 5 bases and J gave up 0 bases, with 10 bases separating them. The germline gives CDR1 SNHLY, CDR2 FYNNEI. This CDR3 is 14 amino acids long. This clone has a single count. The origin of this receptor is a female donor with multiple sclerosis, enrolled in a pregnancy study. This chain connects TRBV2 to TRBJ1-1; possible D gene TRBD1, 5 bases. Here the sequenced sample was peripheral blood, taken in the second trimester of pregnancy. The CDR3 DNA reads TGTGCCAGCAGTAGGGGAAGCATGAACACTGAAGCTTTCTTT. Translated, it gives CASSRGSMNTEAFF.